One sample yielded the 2 T cell receptor beta chains listed below, sequenced in a study of cytomegalovirus exposure and HLA in healthy donors. The primer mix had 60 Vbeta and 13 Jbeta primers. Profiled with immunoSEQ multiplex PCR; TCRdb holds only in-frame clones, not every one. The table records 200,000 to 250,000 clones, roughly 87% of them present only once. Sequenced: PBMCs. These receptors were obtained from a woman aged 40 to 55 in good health and CMV-seropositive.

In DNA form, the CDR3 reads TGTGCCAGCAGTCTTACGTCCGGGACAGGGGATAATGAGCAGTTCTTC. Translation: CASSLTSGTGDNEQFF. This chain joins TRBV2 and TRBJ2-1, with TRBD1 matching 10 bases. There are 16 residues in the CDR3. The V gene's germline CDR1 is SNHLY and CDR2 FYNNEI. The V segment lost 5 bases and the J segment 7 bases; nucleotides outside the gene matches: 11.

This sequence joins TRBV10-1 and TRBJ2-1; unclear D gene. This CDR3 region has 15 residues. Germline V gene sequence: CDR1 WNHNN, CDR2 SYGVQD (reference sequence). The ends were cut back, 3 bases at V and 7 bases at J, with 16 bases in the middle. The CDR3 region is CASSERPVLRNEQFF. The DNA of the CDR3 is TGCGCCAGCAGTGAACGTCCCGTGCTAAGAAATGAGCAGTTCTTC.